This TCR beta chain was sequenced in a study of high-grade serous ovarian cancer treatment subgroups. Tumor tissue was taken before any definitive surgery or chemotherapy was given. A word on this clone: No antigen is known for it.

The method was immunoSEQ multiplex PCR; TCRdb's version includes in-frame clones alone and lacks a portion of them. This sample yields some 940 clones, of which over 60% are seen a single time; roughly 10% belongs to the top ten. The CDR3 has 16 residues. Germline V gene sequence: CDR1 SGDLS, CDR2 YYNGEE. Losses at the gene ends were 3 bases for V and 4 bases for J; bases not matched to a gene: 8. Study outcomes and limitations: TCR clonal relatedness correlated positively with neoantigen level. Without spatial data, bulk sequencing limits insight into HGSC tumor diversity.

This clonotype originated in a human donor with high-grade serous ovarian cancer. V usage is TRBV9 and J usage is TRBJ2-3; 10 nucleotides agree with TRBD2. Material: tumor tissue. In nucleotides, the CDR3 is TGTGCCAGCAGCGCCACCATAGCGGGAGGTTCAGATACGCAGTATTTT. Residues: CASSATIAGGSDTQYF.